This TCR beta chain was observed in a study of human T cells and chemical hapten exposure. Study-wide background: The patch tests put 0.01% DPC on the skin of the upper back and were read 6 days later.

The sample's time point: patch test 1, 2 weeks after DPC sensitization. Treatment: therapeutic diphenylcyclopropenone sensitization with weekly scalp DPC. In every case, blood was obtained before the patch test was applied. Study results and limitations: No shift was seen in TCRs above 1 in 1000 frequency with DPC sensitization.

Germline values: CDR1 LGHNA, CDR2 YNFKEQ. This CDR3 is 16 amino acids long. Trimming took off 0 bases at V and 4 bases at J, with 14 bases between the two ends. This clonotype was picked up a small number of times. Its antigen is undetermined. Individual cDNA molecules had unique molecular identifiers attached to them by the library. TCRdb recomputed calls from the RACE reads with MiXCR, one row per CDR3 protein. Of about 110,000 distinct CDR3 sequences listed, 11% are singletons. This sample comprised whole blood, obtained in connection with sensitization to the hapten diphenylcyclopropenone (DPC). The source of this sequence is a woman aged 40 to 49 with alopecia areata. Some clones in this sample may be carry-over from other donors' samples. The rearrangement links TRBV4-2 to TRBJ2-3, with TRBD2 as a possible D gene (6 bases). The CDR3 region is CASSQDPGEWADTQYF. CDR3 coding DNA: TGTGCCAGCAGCCAAGATCCGGGGGAGTGGGCAGATACGCAGTATTTT.